This T cell receptor beta chain is drawn from a study of blood T cell repertoires in COVID-19. Study at large: The cDNA or gDNA used as material had been derived from T cells, B-cell-depleted T cells, or PBMCs.

Source study methods: Amplifying reference gene primers gave estimates of nucleated cell counts. Libraries were prepared by immunoSEQ multiplex PCR; TCRdb keeps only in-frame clonotypes and omits some of them. V and J calls and clone size are given by that table; D and trimming were obtained from the DNA. The profile covers hundreds of thousands of clones, with 87% appearing a single time and about 2.5% taken by the ten largest. During active infection, Seattle patients enrolled and were then monitored through disease. Sequencing was done on a sample of peripheral blood. This TCR came from a woman aged 55-75 years with COVID-19, enrolled during active disease.

The CDR3 loop reads CASSLPSYRVLAEAFF. The CDR3 bases are TGTGCCAGCAGCCTCCCCTCTTACAGGGTATTGGCTGAAGCTTTCTTT. The chain links TRBV7-9 to TRBJ1-1; possibly TRBD1 for D (6 bases). This CDR3 region has 16 residues. The germline V gene encodes CDR1 SEHNR and CDR2 FQNEAQ (reference sequence). V was clipped by 5 bases and J by 6 bases, with 22 bases between them.